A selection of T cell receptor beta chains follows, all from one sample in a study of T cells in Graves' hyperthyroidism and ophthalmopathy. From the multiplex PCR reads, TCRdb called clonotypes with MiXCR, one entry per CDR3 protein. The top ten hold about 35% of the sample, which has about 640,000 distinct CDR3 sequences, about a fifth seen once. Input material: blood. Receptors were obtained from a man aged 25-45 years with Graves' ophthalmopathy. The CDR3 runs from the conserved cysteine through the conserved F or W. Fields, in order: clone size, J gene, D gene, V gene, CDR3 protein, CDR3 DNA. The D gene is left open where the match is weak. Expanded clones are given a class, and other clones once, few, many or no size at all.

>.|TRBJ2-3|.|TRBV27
CASSRGTFRKGADTQYF
TGTGCCAGCAGTCGGGGGACGTTCCGAAAGGGGGCAGATACGCAGTATTTT
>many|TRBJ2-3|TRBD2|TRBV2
CASSGGLAFNTQYF
TGTGCCAGCAGTGGAGGACTAGCATTTAATACGCAGTATTTT
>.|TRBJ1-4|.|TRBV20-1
CSARPMSGANDEKLFF
TGCAGTGCTAGGCCGATGTCGGGGGCGAACGATGAAAAACTGTTTTTT
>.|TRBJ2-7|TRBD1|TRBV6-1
CASSPGQVLEQYF
TGTGCCAGCAGCCCGGGACAGGTGTTAGAGCAGTACTTC
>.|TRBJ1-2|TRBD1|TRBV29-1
CSVGPAGGNYGYTF
TGCAGCGTTGGTCCCGCAGGGGGTAACTATGGCTACACCTTC
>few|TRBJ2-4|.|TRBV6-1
CASLRRAKNIQYF
TGTGCCAGCCTTCGAAGAGCCAAAAACATTCAGTACTTC
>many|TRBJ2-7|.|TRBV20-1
CSAEGPDHYEQYF
TGCAGTGCTGAGGGACCTGATCACTACGAGCAGTACTTC
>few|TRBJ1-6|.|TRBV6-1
CASSSRTTRSSYNSPLHF
TGTGCCAGCAGTTCACGGACAACCCGGAGCTCCTATAATTCACCCCTCCACTTT
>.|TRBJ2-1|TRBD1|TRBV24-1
CATSDPGQGNEQFF
TGTGCCACCAGTGATCCGGGACAGGGTAATGAGCAGTTCTTC
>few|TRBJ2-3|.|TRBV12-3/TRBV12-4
CASSFVSDARKVTDTQYF
TGTGCCAGCAGTTTCGTTTCGGACGCTAGGAAGGTTACAGATACGCAGTATTTT
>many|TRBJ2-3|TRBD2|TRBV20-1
CSARDRTSGITDTQYF
TGCAGTGCTAGAGATCGGACTAGCGGGATCACAGATACGCAGTATTTT
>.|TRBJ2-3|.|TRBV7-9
CASSLKGGGTDTQYF
TGTGCCAGCAGCTTAAAGGGAGGAGGCACAGATACGCAGTATTTT
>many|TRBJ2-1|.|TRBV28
CASSSTGRTTEQFF
TGTGCCAGCAGTTCGACGGGACGGACGACTGAGCAGTTCTTC
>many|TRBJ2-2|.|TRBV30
CAWSSEGRTGELFF
TGTGCCTGGAGTTCTGAGGGCCGCACCGGGGAGCTGTTTTTT
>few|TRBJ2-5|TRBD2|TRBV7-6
CASSLLSGGPVETQYF
TGTGCCAGCAGCTTATTATCGGGAGGGCCTGTAGAGACCCAGTACTTC
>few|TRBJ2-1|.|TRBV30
CAWTGAYNEQFF
TGTGCCTGGACAGGGGCCTACAATGAGCAGTTCTTC
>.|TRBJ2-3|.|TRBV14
CASSKLTDTQYF
TGTGCCAGCTCGAAACTCACAGATACGCAGTATTTT
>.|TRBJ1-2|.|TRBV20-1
CSSGFVYGYTF
TGCAGTTCAGGGTTCGTCTATGGCTACACCTTC
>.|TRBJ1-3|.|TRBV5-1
CASSLDAGYSGNTIYF
TGCGCCAGCAGCTTGGATGCAGGCTACTCTGGAAACACCATATATTTT
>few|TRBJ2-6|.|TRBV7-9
CANPSGANVLTF
TGTGCCAACCCGTCCGGGGCCAACGTCCTGACTTTC
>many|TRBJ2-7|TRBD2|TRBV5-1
CASSLFVGGSYEQYF
TGCGCCAGCAGCTTGTTTGTGGGAGGGTCCTACGAGCAGTACTTC
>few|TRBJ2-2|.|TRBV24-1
CATSDLLESSGELFF
TGTGCCACCAGTGATTTGCTGGAAAGTTCGGGGGAGCTGTTTTTT
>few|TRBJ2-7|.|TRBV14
CASSPTGAGEQYF
TGTGCCAGCAGCCCTACAGGCGCGGGCGAGCAGTACTTC
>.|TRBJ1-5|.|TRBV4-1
CASSQGHNQPQHF
TGCGCCAGCAGCCAGGGGCACAATCAGCCCCAGCATTTT
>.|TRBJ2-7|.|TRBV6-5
CASSYSNSLLDQYF
TGTGCCAGCAGTTACTCGAATTCCCTTTTGGATCAGTACTTC
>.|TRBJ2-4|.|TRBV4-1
CASSTPGGGGRDKNIQYF
TGCGCCAGCAGCACTCCAGGAGGGGGAGGGAGAGACAAAAACATTCAGTACTTC
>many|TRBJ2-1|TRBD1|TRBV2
CASTTGTGWDEQFF
TGTGCCAGCACCACCGGGACAGGGTGGGATGAGCAGTTCTTC
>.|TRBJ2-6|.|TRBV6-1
CASRPIDPPHLSGANVLTF
TGTGCCAGCAGACCAATTGACCCTCCCCACCTCTCTGGGGCCAACGTCCTGACTTTC
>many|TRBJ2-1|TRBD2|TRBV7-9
CASSTGTSGWVNNEQFF
TGTGCCAGCAGCACCGGGACTAGCGGATGGGTGAACAATGAGCAGTTCTTC
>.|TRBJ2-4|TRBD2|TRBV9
CASSVGTSGSEDIQYF
TGTGCCAGCAGCGTAGGGACTAGCGGGAGTGAGGACATTCAGTACTTC
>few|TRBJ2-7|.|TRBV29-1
CSVLSRASRFPTSPNRGYEQYF
TGCAGCGTCCTCAGCAGGGCATCGAGGTTCCCTACCTCCCCAAACCGGGGCTACGAGCAGTACTTC
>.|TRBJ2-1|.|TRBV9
CASSVGMGTNYNEQFF
TGTGCCAGCAGCGTAGGAATGGGGACAAACTACAATGAGCAGTTCTTC
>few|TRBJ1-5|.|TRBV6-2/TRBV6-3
CASSYSGLKQPQHF
TGTGCCAGCAGTTACTCGGGGTTGAAACAGCCCCAGCATTTT
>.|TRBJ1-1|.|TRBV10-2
CASTGHWNTEAFF
TGCGCCAGCACGGGACATTGGAACACTGAAGCTTTCTTT
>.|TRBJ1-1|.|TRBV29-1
CRWGRGETNTEASF
TGCAGGTGGGGCAGGGGAGAGACGAACACTGAAGCTTCCTTT
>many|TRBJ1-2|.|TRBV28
CASSLLHRDTSGYTF
TGTGCCAGCAGTCTCTTACACCGGGACACCTCCGGCTACACCTTC
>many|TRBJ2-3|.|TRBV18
CASSPARVGDTQYF
TGTGCCAGCTCACCGGCCAGGGTCGGAGATACGCAGTATTTT
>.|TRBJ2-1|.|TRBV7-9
CASSPRDSHEQFF
TGTGCCAGCAGCCCCAGGGACTCTCACGAGCAGTTCTTC
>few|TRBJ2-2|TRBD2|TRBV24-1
CATSDLSGRGTGELFF
TGTGCCACCAGTGACCTTAGCGGGAGAGGCACCGGGGAGCTGTTTTTT
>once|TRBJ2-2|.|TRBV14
CASSQEVGTGELFF
TGTGCCAGCAGCCAAGAGGTCGGCACCGGGGAGCTGTTTTTT
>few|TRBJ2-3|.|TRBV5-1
CASSLGAPGEAQYF
TGCGCCAGCAGCTTGGGGGCCCCGGGAGAAGCGCAGTATTTT
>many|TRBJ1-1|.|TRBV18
CASSPETENTEAFF
TGTGCCAGCTCACCAGAGACTGAGAACACTGAAGCTTTCTTT
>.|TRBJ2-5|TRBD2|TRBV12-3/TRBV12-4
CASRRAGGPQETQYF
TGTGCCAGCCGCCGAGCGGGAGGGCCCCAAGAGACCCAGTACTTC
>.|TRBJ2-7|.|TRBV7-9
CASSLGGKPYEQYF
TGTGCCAGCAGCTTAGGCGGCAAGCCCTACGAGCAGTACTTC
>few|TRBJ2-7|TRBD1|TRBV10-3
CAISAGTGRYEQYF
TGTGCCATCAGTGCCGGGACAGGGCGCTACGAGCAGTACTTC
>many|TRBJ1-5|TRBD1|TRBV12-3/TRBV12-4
CASSPQGAFGNQPQHF
TGTGCCAGCAGTCCCCAGGGGGCCTTTGGCAATCAGCCCCAGCATTTT
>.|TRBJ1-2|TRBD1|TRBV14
CASNPDRGGYGYTF
TGTGCCAGCAACCCGGACAGGGGTGGCTATGGCTACACCTTC
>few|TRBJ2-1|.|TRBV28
CASSLPVSPYNEQFF
TGTGCCAGCAGTTTGCCCGTGTCCCCCTACAATGAGCAGTTCTTC
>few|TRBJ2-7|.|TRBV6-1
CATHGEATYEQYF
TGTGCCACCCACGGGGAGGCCACCTACGAGCAGTACTTC
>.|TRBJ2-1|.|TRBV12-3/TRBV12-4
CASSQRTYLSSYNEQFF
TGTGCCAGCAGTCAACGGACCTACCTAAGCTCCTACAATGAGCAGTTCTTC
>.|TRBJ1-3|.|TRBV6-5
CASSSLTGPHRLFKESSGNTIYF
TGTGCCAGCAGTTCTTTAACAGGTCCCCATCGCCTCTTTAAAGAAAGCTCTGGAAACACCATATATTTT
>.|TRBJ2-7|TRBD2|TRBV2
CASSGGSGEQYF
TGTGCCAGCAGCGGCGGGAGTGGGGAGCAGTACTTC
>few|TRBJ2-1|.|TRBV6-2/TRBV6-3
CASSLLVGGTYNEQFF
TGTGCCAGCAGTCTCCTCGTTGGGGGAACCTACAATGAGCAGTTCTTC
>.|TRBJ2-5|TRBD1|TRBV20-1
CSARDYSSGGGETQYF
TGCAGTGCTAGAGATTACAGTTCAGGGGGCGGAGAGACCCAGTACTTC
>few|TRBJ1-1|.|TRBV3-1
CASSQEQQNTEAFF
TGTGCCAGCAGCCAAGAACAGCAAAACACTGAAGCTTTCTTT
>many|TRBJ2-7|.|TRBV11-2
CASSLPPSYEQYF
TGTGCCAGCAGCTTGCCTCCATCCTACGAGCAGTACTTC
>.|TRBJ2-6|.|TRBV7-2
CASSPFVTNVLTF
TGTGCCAGCAGCCCATTTGTTACCAACGTCCTGACTTTC
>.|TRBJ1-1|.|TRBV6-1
CASNNRADTEAFF
TGTGCCAGCAACAACAGGGCGGACACTGAAGCTTTCTTT
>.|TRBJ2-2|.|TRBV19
CAMFRNTGELFF
TGTGCCATGTTTAGAAACACCGGGGAGCTGTTTTTT